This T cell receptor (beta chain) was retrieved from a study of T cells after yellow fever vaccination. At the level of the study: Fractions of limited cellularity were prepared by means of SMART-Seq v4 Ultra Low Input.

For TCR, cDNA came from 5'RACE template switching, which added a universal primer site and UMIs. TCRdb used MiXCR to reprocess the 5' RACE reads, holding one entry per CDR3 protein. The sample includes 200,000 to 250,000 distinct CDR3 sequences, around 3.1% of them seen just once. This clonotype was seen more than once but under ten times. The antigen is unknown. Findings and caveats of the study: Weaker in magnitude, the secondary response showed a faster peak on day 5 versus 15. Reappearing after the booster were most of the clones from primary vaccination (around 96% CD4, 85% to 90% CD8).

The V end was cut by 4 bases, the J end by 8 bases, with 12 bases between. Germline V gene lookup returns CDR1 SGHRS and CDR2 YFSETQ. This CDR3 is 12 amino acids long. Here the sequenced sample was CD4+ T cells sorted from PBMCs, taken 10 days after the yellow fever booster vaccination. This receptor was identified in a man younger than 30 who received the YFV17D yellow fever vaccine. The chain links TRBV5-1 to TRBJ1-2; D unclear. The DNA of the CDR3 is TGCGCCAGCAGCCAAGCTGAGGAAGGCTACACCTTC. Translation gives CASSQAEEGYTF.